The 3 T cell receptor beta chains reported below all come from one sample, sequenced in a study of blood T cell repertoires in COVID-19. Only in-frame clones appear in the TCRdb table, and some are missing; sequencing was by immunoSEQ multiplex PCR. The repertoire includes a few hundred thousand clones, roughly 90% of them detected once, and 0.75% to 0.85% sits in the top ten. The sequencing input was peripheral blood. These receptors were taken from a young man with COVID-19, enrolled during active disease.

V and J are TRBV30 and TRBJ2-7; a weak D match, TRBD2 (6 bases). The CDR3 covers 13 residues. The ends were cut back, 0 bases at V and 7 bases at J, with 13 bases in the middle. Germline assignment: CDR1 GTSNPN and CDR2 SVGIG (reference sequence). Here the CDR3 reads CAWSVQLAGEQYF. DNA of the CDR3: TGTGCCTGGAGTGTACAACTAGCTGGTGAGCAGTACTTC.

The rearrangement links TRBV7-8 to TRBJ2-1, with 9 nucleotides matching TRBD2. Germline CDR1 SGHVS, CDR2 FQNEAQ. With 5 bases clipped from V and 0 bases from J, the junction kept 5 bases outside the gene matches. The CDR3 covers 16 residues. CDR3 nucleotide sequence: TGTGCCAGCAGCGCGGGCGGGGGGGCCTCCTACAATGAGCAGTTCTTC. Translated: CASSAGGGASYNEQFF.

This chain connects TRBV18 to TRBJ2-2; D gene uncertain. V was clipped by 1 base and J by 0 bases, with 9 bases between them. The CDR3 has 16 residues. Per the germline V gene, CDR1 is KGHSH and CDR2 is LQKENI. CDR3 sequence (DNA): TGTGCCAGCTCACCACTTTCTCTAGCGAACACCGGGGAGCTGTTTTTT. Translated: CASSPLSLANTGELFF.